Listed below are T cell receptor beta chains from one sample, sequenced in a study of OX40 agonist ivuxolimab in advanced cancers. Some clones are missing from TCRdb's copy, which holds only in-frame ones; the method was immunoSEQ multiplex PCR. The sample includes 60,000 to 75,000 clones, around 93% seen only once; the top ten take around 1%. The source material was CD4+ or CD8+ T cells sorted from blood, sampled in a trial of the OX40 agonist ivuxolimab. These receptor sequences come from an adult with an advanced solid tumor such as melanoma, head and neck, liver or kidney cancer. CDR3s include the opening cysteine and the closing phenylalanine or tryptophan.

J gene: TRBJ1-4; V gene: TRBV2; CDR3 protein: CASRAVPREKLFF
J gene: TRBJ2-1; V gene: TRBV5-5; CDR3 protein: CASTNQRAGPSVRFF
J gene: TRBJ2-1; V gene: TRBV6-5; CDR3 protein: CASSERQGIKQFF
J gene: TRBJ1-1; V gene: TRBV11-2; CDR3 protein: CASSLPGSLNTEAFF
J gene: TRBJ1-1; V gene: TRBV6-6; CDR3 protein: CASSPSGQGGTEAFF
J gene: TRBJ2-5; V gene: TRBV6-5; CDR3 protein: CASSSAGQGLSETQYF
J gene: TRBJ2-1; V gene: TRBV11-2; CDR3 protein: CASSLGPQLNEQFF
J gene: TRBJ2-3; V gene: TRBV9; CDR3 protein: CASSQRGQGPDTQYF
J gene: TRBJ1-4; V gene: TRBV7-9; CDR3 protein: CASSFPTGAATNEKLFF
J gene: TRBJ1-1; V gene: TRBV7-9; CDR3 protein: CASSSNLGSGEAFF
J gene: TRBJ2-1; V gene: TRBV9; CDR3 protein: CASSVAWASGEYNEQFF
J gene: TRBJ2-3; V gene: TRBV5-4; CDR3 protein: CASSLELARGTDTQYF
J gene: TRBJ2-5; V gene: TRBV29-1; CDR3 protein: CSYIRGDETQYF
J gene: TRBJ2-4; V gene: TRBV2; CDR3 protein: CASRRPGPLNIQYF
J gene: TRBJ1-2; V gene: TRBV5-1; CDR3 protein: CASSAGVSNYGYTF
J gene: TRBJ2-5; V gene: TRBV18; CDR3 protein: CASSRIREQGLGETQYF
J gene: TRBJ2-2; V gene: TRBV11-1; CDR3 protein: CASSLAMSGAGELFF
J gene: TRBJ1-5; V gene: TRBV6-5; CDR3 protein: CASSGGAGGNQPQHF
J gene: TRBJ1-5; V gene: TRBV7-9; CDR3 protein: CASSLAGDSNQPQHF
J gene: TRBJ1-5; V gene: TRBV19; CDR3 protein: CASPRTGTGGKGNQPQHF
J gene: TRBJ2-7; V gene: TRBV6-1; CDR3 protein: CASTMSLDGTYEQYF
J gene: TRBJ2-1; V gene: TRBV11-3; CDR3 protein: CASSLGGGTYNEQFF
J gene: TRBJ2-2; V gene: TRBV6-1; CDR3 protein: CASSWRANTGELFF
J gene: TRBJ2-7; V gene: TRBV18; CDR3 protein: CASSLTQGNEQYF
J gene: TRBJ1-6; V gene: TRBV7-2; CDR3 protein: CASSLRSGGSSYNSPLHF
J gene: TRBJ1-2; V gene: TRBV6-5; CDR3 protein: CASTNPYNGGYTF
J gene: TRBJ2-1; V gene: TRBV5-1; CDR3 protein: CASGTGEGNWNEQFF
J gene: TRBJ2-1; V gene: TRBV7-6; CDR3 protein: CASSLAPASGINNEQFF
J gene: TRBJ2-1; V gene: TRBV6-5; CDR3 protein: CASSRDGTVYNEQFF
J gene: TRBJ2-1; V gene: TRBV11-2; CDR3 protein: CASRSGAGGNEQFF
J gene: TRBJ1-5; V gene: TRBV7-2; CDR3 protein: CASSLAGNSNQPQHF
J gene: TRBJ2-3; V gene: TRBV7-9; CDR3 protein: CASSLATDTQYF
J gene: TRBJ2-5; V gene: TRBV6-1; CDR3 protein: CASSNSQGGRGTQYF
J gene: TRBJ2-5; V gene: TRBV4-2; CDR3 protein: CASSQDSKGETQYF
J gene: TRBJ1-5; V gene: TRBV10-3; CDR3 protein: CAISEGLQGIGNQPQHF
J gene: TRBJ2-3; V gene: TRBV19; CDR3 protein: CASTPGQASDTQYF
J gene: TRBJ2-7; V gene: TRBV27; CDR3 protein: CASRLNRVAEQYF
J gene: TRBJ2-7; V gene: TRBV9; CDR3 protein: CASGGQETWEQYF
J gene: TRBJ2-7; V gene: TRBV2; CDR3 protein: CASSEATGYEQYF
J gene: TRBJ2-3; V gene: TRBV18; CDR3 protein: CASLGSPDTQYF
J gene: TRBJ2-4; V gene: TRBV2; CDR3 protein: CASSEKGGLAKNIQYF
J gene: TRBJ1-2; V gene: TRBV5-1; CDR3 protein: CASSLSPSGSLTHYGYTF
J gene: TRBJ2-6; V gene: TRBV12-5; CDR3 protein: CASGLGQAPLHSGANVLTF
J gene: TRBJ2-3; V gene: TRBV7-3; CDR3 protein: CASSETRGADTQYF
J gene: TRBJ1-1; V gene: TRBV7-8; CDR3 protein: CATAISTGGLLNTEAFF
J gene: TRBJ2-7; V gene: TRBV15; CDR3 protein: CATSSSAGSSYEQYF
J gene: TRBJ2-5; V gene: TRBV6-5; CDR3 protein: CASTPGGGQETQYF
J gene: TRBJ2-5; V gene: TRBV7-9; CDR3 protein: CASSPVATQETQYF
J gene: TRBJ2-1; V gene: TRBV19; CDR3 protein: CASRQEGLAGVNEQFF
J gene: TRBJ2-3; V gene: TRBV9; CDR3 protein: CASSPPSASRDTQYF
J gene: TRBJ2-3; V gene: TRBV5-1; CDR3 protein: CASSLGSGGAVDTQYF
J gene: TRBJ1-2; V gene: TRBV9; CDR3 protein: CASSNRQGARGYTF
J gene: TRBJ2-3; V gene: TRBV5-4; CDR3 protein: CASSLLDTDTQYF
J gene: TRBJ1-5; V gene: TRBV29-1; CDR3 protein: CSVGQGSSDQPQHF
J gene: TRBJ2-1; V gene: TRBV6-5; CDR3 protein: CASSYSWNEQFF
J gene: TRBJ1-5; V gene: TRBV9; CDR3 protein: CASSVAGVGNQPQHF
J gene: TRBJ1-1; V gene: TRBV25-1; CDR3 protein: CASRQGNTEAFF
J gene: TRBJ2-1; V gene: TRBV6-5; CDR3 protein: CASSTGERRQQFF
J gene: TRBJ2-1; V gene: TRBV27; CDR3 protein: CASKRTGVNEQFF
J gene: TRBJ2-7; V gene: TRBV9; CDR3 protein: CASSVEVGGRGPGYEQYF